This T cell receptor beta chain was obtained from a study of T cells in Graves' hyperthyroidism and ophthalmopathy. Study observations and caveats: The model identified upcoming ophthalmopathy a median 6.5 months ahead of onset.

This clonotype was counted ten times or more. No antigen is known for it. There were TCR beta CDR3 regions amplified from RNA transcripts. Researchers ran a first-round RT-PCR on the TCR CDR3 using the HTBI primer set. MiXCR, applied by TCRdb to the multiplex PCR reads, yields one record per CDR3 protein. The sample comprises fewer than 350,000 distinct CDR3 sequences, about 13% of which are singletons, and 7.9% rests with the top ten. After removal of 3 bases from V and 6 bases from J, the junction contained 4 bases not matched to a gene. The CDR3 contains 14 residues. CDR1 and CDR2 from the germline V gene are SNHLY and FYNNEI. Patients having uncontrolled infection, another autoimmune disease, pregnancy or lactation were not included.

Sequenced material: blood. The chain carries TRBV2 and TRBJ1-5; 8 bases match TRBD1. This receptor was taken from a woman in her thirties or forties with Graves' hyperthyroidism. CDR3 DNA sequence: TGTGCCAGCAGTGACAGGGGGCGAGGTCAGCCCCAGCATTTT. It yields the protein CASSDRGRGQPQHF. Drawing the rest from reference TRBV2 and TRBJ1-5, the complete variable domain is EPEVTQTPSHQVTQMGQEVILRCVPISNHLYFYWYRQILGQKVEFLVSFYNNEISEKSEIFDDQFSVERPDGSNFTLKIRSTKLEDSAMYFCASSDRGRGQPQHFGDGTRLSIL.